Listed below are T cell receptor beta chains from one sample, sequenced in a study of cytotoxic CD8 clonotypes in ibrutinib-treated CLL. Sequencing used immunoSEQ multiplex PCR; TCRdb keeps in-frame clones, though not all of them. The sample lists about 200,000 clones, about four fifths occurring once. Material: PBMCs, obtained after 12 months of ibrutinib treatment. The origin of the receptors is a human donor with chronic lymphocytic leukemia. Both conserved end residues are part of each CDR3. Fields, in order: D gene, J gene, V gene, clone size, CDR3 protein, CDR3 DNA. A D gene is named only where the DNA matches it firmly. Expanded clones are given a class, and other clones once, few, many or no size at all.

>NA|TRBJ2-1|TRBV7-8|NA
CASSHQTGYNEQFF
TGTGCCAGCAGCCATCAAACAGGGTACAATGAGCAGTTCTTC
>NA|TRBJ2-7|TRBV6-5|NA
CASSYQKMNSYEQYF
TGTGCCAGCAGTTACCAGAAGATGAACTCCTACGAGCAGTACTTC
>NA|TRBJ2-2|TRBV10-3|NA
CAISGELVRELFF
TGTGCCATCAGCGGCGAACTAGTCCGGGAGCTGTTTTTT
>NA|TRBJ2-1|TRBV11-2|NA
CASSSDHKRNEQFF
TGTGCCAGCAGCTCAGACCATAAGCGCAATGAGCAGTTCTTC
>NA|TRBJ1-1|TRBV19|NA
CASSTFFGTANTEAFF
TGTGCCAGTAGTACGTTCTTCGGGACGGCGAACACTGAAGCTTTCTTT
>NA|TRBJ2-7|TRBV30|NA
CAWSSGSSYEQYF
TGTGCCTGGAGTTCAGGTTCCTCCTACGAGCAGTACTTC
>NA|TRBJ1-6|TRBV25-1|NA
CASSGVDRLSSYNSPLHF
TGTGCCAGCAGCGGAGTCGACAGACTTAGCTCCTATAATTCACCCCTCCACTTT
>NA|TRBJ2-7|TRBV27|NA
CASTKGQEQYF
TGTGCCAGCACCAAAGGACAGGAGCAGTACTTC
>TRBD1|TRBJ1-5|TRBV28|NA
CASSIQPGQGQPQHF
TGTGCCAGCAGTATCCAACCGGGACAGGGTCAGCCCCAGCATTTT
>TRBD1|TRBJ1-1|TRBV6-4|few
CARDRENTEAFF
TGTGCCAGGGACAGGGAGAACACTGAAGCTTTCTTT
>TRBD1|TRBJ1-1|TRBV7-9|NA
CASSPHGQAVEAFF
TGTGCCAGCAGCCCCCACGGACAGGCTGTTGAAGCTTTCTTT
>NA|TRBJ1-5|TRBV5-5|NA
CASSLFDQPQHF
TGTGCCAGCAGCTTGTTTGATCAGCCCCAGCATTTT
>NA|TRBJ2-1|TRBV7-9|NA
CASSLRARGLFGEQFF
TGTGCCAGCAGCCTCAGGGCCCGGGGCCTATTTGGGGAGCAGTTCTTC
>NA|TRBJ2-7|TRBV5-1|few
CASSLGIPLYEQYF
TGCGCCAGCAGCTTGGGGATCCCGTTGTACGAGCAGTACTTC
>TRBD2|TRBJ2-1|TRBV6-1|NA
CASVSQRGGPNEQFF
TGTGCCAGCGTTAGTCAGCGGGGGGGCCCCAATGAGCAGTTCTTC
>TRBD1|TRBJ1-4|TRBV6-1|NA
CASLRQGYEKLFF
TGTGCCAGCCTAAGACAGGGGTACGAAAAACTGTTTTTT
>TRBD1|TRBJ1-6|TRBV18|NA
CASSPTGQVDNSPLHF
TGTGCCAGCTCACCTACGGGACAGGTTGATAATTCACCCCTCCACTTT
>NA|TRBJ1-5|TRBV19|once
CASSVQVNQPQHF
TGTGCCAGTAGTGTTCAGGTCAATCAGCCCCAGCATTTT
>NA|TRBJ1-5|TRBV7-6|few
CASSLDSNQPQHF
TGTGCCAGCAGCCTGGACAGCAATCAGCCCCAGCATTTT
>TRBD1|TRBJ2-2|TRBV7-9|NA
CASSPGQLTGELFF
TGTGCCAGCAGCCCGGGACAGCTCACCGGGGAGCTGTTTTTT
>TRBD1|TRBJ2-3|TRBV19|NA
CASSIEPPGQGRYF
TGTGCCAGTAGTATAGAGCCCCCGGGACAGGGAAGGTATTTT
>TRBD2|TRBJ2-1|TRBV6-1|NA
CASRRGENNEQFF
TGTGCCAGCAGACGGGGGGAGAACAATGAGCAGTTCTTC
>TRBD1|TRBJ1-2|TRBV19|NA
CASSSQGQGSGYTF
TGTGCCAGTAGTAGCCAAGGACAGGGTTCGGGCTACACCTTC
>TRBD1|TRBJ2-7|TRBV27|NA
CASSPTTGFEQYF
TGTGCCAGCAGTCCCACGACAGGGTTCGAGCAGTACTTC
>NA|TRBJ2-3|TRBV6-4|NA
CASSDTGTDTQYF
TGTGCCAGCAGTGACACAGGGACAGATACGCAGTATTTT
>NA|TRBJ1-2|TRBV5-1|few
CASSVALAAGLDGYTF
TGCGCCAGCAGCGTCGCTTTGGCGGCCGGGTTGGATGGCTACACCTTC
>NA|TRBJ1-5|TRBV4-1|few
CASSQLATGGQPQHF
TGCGCCAGCAGCCAACTCGCGACAGGAGGACAGCCCCAGCATTTT
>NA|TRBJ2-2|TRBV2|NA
CASSPRVFANTGELFF
TGTGCCAGCAGTCCTAGGGTTTTCGCGAACACCGGGGAGCTGTTTTTT
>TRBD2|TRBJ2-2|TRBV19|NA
CASSILASGGAGELFF
TGTGCCAGTAGTATTCTGGCTAGCGGGGGGGCCGGGGAGCTGTTTTTT
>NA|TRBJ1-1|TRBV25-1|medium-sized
CASSGSQMGWTEAFF
TGTGCCAGCAGTGGCTCTCAGATGGGGTGGACTGAAGCTTTCTTT
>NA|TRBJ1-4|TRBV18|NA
CASSPGLNEKLFF
TGTGCCAGCTCACCAGGGCTTAATGAAAAACTGTTTTTT
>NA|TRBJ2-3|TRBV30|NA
CALGKAGDTQYF
TGTGCCTTAGGCAAAGCCGGAGATACGCAGTATTTT
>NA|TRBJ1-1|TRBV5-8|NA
CASSSFGRGTEAFF
TGTGCCAGCAGCTCCTTCGGCAGGGGCACTGAAGCTTTCTTT
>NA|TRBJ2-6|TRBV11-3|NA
CASSRGVGANVLTF
TGTGCCAGCAGCAGAGGGGTCGGGGCCAACGTCCTGACTTTC
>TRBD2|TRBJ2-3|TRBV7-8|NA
CASSLGLTSGRLDTQYF
TGTGCCAGCAGCTTAGGCCTGACTAGCGGGAGATTGGATACGCAGTATTTT